A selection of T cell receptor beta chains follows, all from one sample in a study of T cells in Graves' hyperthyroidism and ophthalmopathy. TCRdb itself ran the multiplex PCR reads through MiXCR, one entry per CDR3 protein. The sample has around 290,000 distinct CDR3 sequences; roughly 13% are singletons. Source material: blood. The receptors originated from a woman aged 30 to 39 with Graves' hyperthyroidism that later progressed to Graves' ophthalmopathy. The CDR3 runs from the conserved cysteine through the conserved F or W. A D gene is named only where the DNA matches it firmly. Where a row states a size, it is once, few, many or the class of an expanded clone; other rows omit it.

>TRBV6-1|-|many|TRBJ2-7
TGTGCCACCAGGGTGAAAGGGGGCTACGAGCAGTACTTC
CATRVKGGYEQYF
>TRBV18|-|many|TRBJ2-3
TGTGCCAGCTCACCACGGCAGGGGGAGGCAGATACGCAGTATTTT
CASSPRQGEADTQYF
>TRBV27|-|-|TRBJ1-4
TGTGCCAGCAGTCCCAACAAGAGGGGAGGAAAACTGTTTTTT
CASSPNKRGGKLFF
>TRBV6-2/TRBV6-3|TRBD1|many|TRBJ1-5
TGTGCCAGCGGACATCCGGGACAGGGATACAATCAGCCCCAGCATTTT
CASGHPGQGYNQPQHF
>TRBV19|-|-|TRBJ1-5
TGTGCCAGTAGTATAGATGGGTCGGGACGGCATTTT
CASSIDGSGRHF
>TRBV6-6|-|-|TRBJ1-5
TGTGCCAGCAGTTACAGGGCCCGTAGCAATCAGCCCCAGCATTTT
CASSYRARSNQPQHF
>TRBV5-1|TRBD1|many|TRBJ2-3
TGCGCCAGCAGCCCAGGGACAGGGGTGGATACGCAGTATTTT
CASSPGTGVDTQYF
>TRBV11-2|-|many|TRBJ1-3
TGTGCCAGCACCCCGGGACTGGTGGACTCTGGAAACACCATATATTTT
CASTPGLVDSGNTIYF
>TRBV14|-|-|TRBJ2-2
TGTGCCAGCAGCCAAGAGTTCAACACGGCCGGGGAGCTGTTTTTT
CASSQEFNTAGELFF
>TRBV6-9|TRBD2|many|TRBJ2-7
TGTGCCAGCAGTTATGGGCTAGCGGGAGGCGGCTCCTACGAGCAGTACTTC
CASSYGLAGGGSYEQYF
>TRBV3-1|TRBD1|many|TRBJ2-5
TGTGCCAGCAGCCCCCGACAGGGGAAAGAGACCCAGTACTTC
CASSPRQGKETQYF
>TRBV4-1|-|few|TRBJ2-3
TGCGCCAGCAGCCAAAAAGGACAGAACTCAGATACGCAGTATTTT
CASSQKGQNSDTQYF
>TRBV10-3|TRBD1|-|TRBJ1-2
TGTGCCATCAGTCTAGACAGGGACGGCTATGGCTACACCTTC
CAISLDRDGYGYTF
>TRBV11-2|TRBD2|few|TRBJ2-1
TGTGCCAGCAGCCCCCGCGGGGGGGGTGGTGAGCAGTTCTTC
CASSPRGGGGEQFF
>TRBV6-2/TRBV6-3|-|many|TRBJ1-4
TGTGCCAGCAGTCCGGAAGAACAGGGTTCCGAAGAAAAACTGTTTTTT
CASSPEEQGSEEKLFF
>TRBV6-5|-|many|TRBJ1-6
TGTGCCAGCAGTTACGACAGAAATTCACCCCTCCACTTT
CASSYDRNSPLHF
>TRBV30|TRBD2|many|TRBJ2-5
TGTGCCTGGAGTCGGGGGGAAGAGACCCAGTACTTC
CAWSRGEETQYF
>TRBV20-1|-|many|TRBJ1-1
TGCAGTGCTAGAGACAGGGTTCGCACTGAAGCTTTCTTT
CSARDRVRTEAFF
>TRBV20-1|TRBD1|many|TRBJ1-1
TGCAGTGCTGCGTCGACAGGGACGACTGAAGCTTTCTTT
CSAASTGTTEAFF
>TRBV9|-|few|TRBJ1-6
TGTGCCAGCAGCGCCGACGAGTTCAATAATTCACCCCTCCACTTT
CASSADEFNNSPLHF
>TRBV4-2|TRBD1|many|TRBJ2-1
TGTGCCAGCAGCCAAGGTCCGTGGACAGGGGGGAATGAGCAGTTCTTC
CASSQGPWTGGNEQFF
>TRBV7-2|-|many|TRBJ1-3
TGTGCCAGCAGCTTAAGCGACAGTAACACCATATATTTT
CASSLSDSNTIYF
>TRBV14|-|-|TRBJ2-1
TGTACCAGCAGCCATGTAGGACCTTACAATGAGCAGTTCTTC
CTSSHVGPYNEQFF
>TRBV11-2|-|many|TRBJ2-7
TGTGCCAGCAGCTTAGGTCCGATTGCCCCCTACGAGCAGTACTTC
CASSLGPIAPYEQYF
>TRBV3-1|-|many|TRBJ2-7
TGTGCCAGCAGCCAGGGCGCTCTGAAGCAGTACTTC
CASSQGALKQYF
>TRBV4-3|TRBD2|many|TRBJ2-3
TGCGCCAGCAGCCAAGTAGCGGGAGATACAGATACGCAGTATTTT
CASSQVAGDTDTQYF
>TRBV6-5|-|many|TRBJ2-5
TGTGCCAGCAGTTACTCTGGCGCCCCCCAGTACTTC
CASSYSGAPQYF
>TRBV6-2/TRBV6-3|-|few|TRBJ2-3
TGTGCCAGCAGTCCCAGTTGGGGTGAGGATAATACAGATACGCAGTATTTT
CASSPSWGEDNTDTQYF
>TRBV4-1|-|few|TRBJ2-6
TGCGCCAGCAGCCCCGGCGGGCAGTCTGGGGCCAACGTCCTGACTTTC
CASSPGGQSGANVLTF
>TRBV7-9|TRBD2|many|TRBJ2-3
TGTGCCAGCAGCCGAGGACTTGCTAGCGGAGATACGCAGTATTTT
CASSRGLASGDTQYF
>TRBV6-2/TRBV6-3|-|-|TRBJ2-3
TGTGCCAGCAGCGGGGTGGGGGGCGCAAGGCTCACAGATACGCAGTATTTT
CASSGVGGARLTDTQYF
>TRBV20-1|TRBD1|many|TRBJ2-1
TGCAGTGCTAGAGATCAGGGGGACAGGGGAAGTGAGCAGTTCTTC
CSARDQGDRGSEQFF
>TRBV11-3|-|many|TRBJ2-1
TGTGCCAGCAGCTTGGGGGGGCCACCAACCTACAATGAGCAGTTCTTC
CASSLGGPPTYNEQFF
>TRBV7-3|TRBD2|many|TRBJ2-1
TGTGCCAGCAGCCTAACGCCTAGCGGACCCAATGAGCAGTTCTTC
CASSLTPSGPNEQFF
>TRBV2|-|many|TRBJ2-3
TGTGCCAGCAGTGAATATCGGACGGAAGGATATACGCAGTATTTT
CASSEYRTEGYTQYF
>TRBV19|-|-|TRBJ2-6
TGTGCCATCGAAGACTCTGGGGCCAACGTCCTGACTTTC
CAIEDSGANVLTF
>TRBV28|-|many|TRBJ1-2
TGTGCCAGCAGTTTACGAGGTTTCGGCTACACCTTC
CASSLRGFGYTF
>TRBV5-4|-|many|TRBJ2-1
TGTGCCAGCAGCTCAGGGACGGAAACCTACAATGAGCAGTTCTTC
CASSSGTETYNEQFF
>TRBV19|TRBD1|many|TRBJ2-7
TGTGCCAGTATGAGGACAGGCTCCTACGAGCAGTACTTC
CASMRTGSYEQYF
>TRBV12-3/TRBV12-4|TRBD1|many|TRBJ1-5
TGTGCCAGCACCAACAGGGGTGGGGACCAGCCCCAGCATTTT
CASTNRGGDQPQHF
>TRBV18|-|many|TRBJ1-5
TGTGCCAGCTCACCACCGAATAATCAGCCCCAGCATTTT
CASSPPNNQPQHF
>TRBV7-9|-|many|TRBJ1-2
TGTGCCAGCAGCTTAGATGCTCGAGGCTATGGCTACACCTTC
CASSLDARGYGYTF